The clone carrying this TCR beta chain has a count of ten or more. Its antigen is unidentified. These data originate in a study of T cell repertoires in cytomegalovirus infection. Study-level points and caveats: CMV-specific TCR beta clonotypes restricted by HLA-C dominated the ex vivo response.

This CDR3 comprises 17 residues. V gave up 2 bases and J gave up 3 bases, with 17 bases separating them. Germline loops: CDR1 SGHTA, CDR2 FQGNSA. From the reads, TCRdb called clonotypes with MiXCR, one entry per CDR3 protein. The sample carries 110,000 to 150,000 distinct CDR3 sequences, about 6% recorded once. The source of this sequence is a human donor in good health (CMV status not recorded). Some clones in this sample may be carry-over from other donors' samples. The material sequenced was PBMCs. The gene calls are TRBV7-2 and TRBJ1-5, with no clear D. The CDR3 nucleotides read TGTGCCAGCAGCTTACGACCCGGGCAGGTCATCAATCAGCCCCAGCATTTT. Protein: CASSLRPGQVINQPQHF.